These 6 T cell receptor beta chains were all obtained from the same sample, sequenced in a study of Ad26.COV2.S vaccination and SARS-CoV-2 variants (dated by TCRdb to 2020 to 2023). The sample's treatment or condition label, in plain terms: roughly 20 received Ad26.COV2.S at low or high dose, single or two shots; 5 received placebo; per-sample allocation not given. For vaccine and placebo recipients, the sequenced repertoires came from samples collected on day 63 after the first injection. Library preparation was by the immunoSEQ multiplex PCR assay. TCRdb obtained this table from immuneACCESS and retained in-frame rearrangements with V and J assigned. These tables miss some clones; where compared with another copy, unresolved V genes account for less than half of the shortfall, and the remainder is unexplained. Counted in this sample were some 250,000 clones; roughly 88% of them appeared once. Roughly 10% of the sample belongs to the ten largest clones.

The source was peripheral blood, collected in a trial of Ad26.COV2.S vaccine versus placebo. These receptors were taken from a person aged 18-60 years who received the Ad26.COV2.S COVID-19 vaccine or a placebo.

The CDR3 region is CASSLHDEQFF. CDR3 DNA: TGTGCCAGCAGCTTGCATGATGAGCAGTTCTTC. This rearrangement joins TRBV5-6 to TRBJ2-1; D call uncertain. Germline values: CDR1 SGHDT, CDR2 YYEEEE. The CDR3 covers 11 residues. V lost 1 base to trimming and J lost 8 bases, with 4 bases between them.

The V gene is TRBV7-2, the J gene TRBJ2-7; the match to TRBD1 covers 8 bases. Germline lookup yields CDR1 SGHTA and CDR2 FQGNSA. This CDR3 has 13 amino acids. V was clipped by 5 bases and J by 6 bases; unmatched bases: 6. Here the CDR3 reads CASSLDRGGEQYF. CDR3 coding DNA: TGTGCCAGCAGCCTCGACAGGGGTGGCGAGCAGTACTTC. Full variable domain (remainder filled in from reference TRBV7-2 and TRBJ2-7): GAGVSQSPSNKVTEKGKDVELRCDPISGHTALYWYRQSLGQGLEFLIYFQGNSAPDKSGLPSDRFSAERTGGSVSTLTIQRTQQEDSAVYLCASSLDRGGEQYFGPGTRLTVT.

The CDR3 sequence is CATRDRQENTGELFF. The CDR3 DNA sequence: TGTGCCACCAGAGACAGACAGGAGAACACCGGGGAGCTGTTTTTT. The J gene is TRBJ2-2, the V gene TRBV12-1; TRBD1 is taken as the D call from the table, unchecked against the DNA. TRBV12-1 is listed as a pseudogene. The length of the CDR3 is 15 residues.

The chain employs TRBV2 and TRBJ2-7; D gene uncertain. Germline CDR1 and CDR2: SNHLY and FYNNEI. Trimming took off 8 bases at V and 7 bases at J, with 9 bases between the two ends. This CDR3 is built from 10 residues. As DNA, the CDR3 is TGTGCCAGCCGGAGCAGGGAGCAGTACTTC. It yields the protein CASRSREQYF.

The rearrangement uses TRBV5-1 and TRBJ1-2; 10 bases fit TRBD1. Germline trimming cut 4 bases from V and 4 bases from J; bases unmatched to any gene: 10. The CDR3 extends over 16 amino acids. Germline V gives CDR1 SGHRS, CDR2 YFSETQ. The DNA of the CDR3 is TGCGCCAGCAGCCGAGTGGGACAGGGGTCCGGCTATGGCTACACCTTC. It encodes CASSRVGQGSGYGYTF.

The chain combines TRBV7-2 with TRBJ2-7; no firm D call. CDR3 length equals 15 residues. V was shortened by 1 base and J by 2 bases, with 12 bases between the two germline ends. Per germline, CDR1 SGHTA and CDR2 FQGNSA. The CDR3 reads CASSLVHLRTYEQYF. CDR3 coding DNA: TGTGCCAGCAGCTTAGTGCATCTCAGGACCTACGAGCAGTACTTC.